This paragraph reports one TCR beta chain. The target antigen is unknown. The data stem from a study of T cell responses to AZD1222 COVID-19 vaccine. V was clipped by 5 bases and J by 9 bases, with 17 bases between them. Germline CDR1 is MDHEN and CDR2 is SYDVKM. The CDR3 is 14 amino acids. Study-wide results and limits: Baseline testing showed seropositivity in only a handful of AZD1222 recipients. Spike-specific TCR breadth rose after two AZD1222 doses, and depth rose as well. Only after the peak T cell response were repertoires sampled.

TCRdb keeps only in-frame clones here, not all; method: immunoSEQ multiplex PCR. The sample holds approximately 180,000 clones, 85% to 95% seen once. The origin of this receptor is an adult who received the MenACWY meningococcal vaccine as a control. This chain joins TRBV28 and TRBJ1-5, with a weak D call TRBD1 (6 bases). The sample here was peripheral blood, taken 28 days after the second dose of the MenACWY control vaccine. The CDR3 bases are TGTGCCAGCAGTCCCCTCGGGGGGCAGCGGCCCCAGCATTTT. This gives the protein CASSPLGGQRPQHF.